This T cell receptor (beta chain) was profiled in a study of shared clonotypes between healthy human individuals. How the authors handled the data: In the immunoSEQ data, sequences were junction-only and lacked quality scores, so filtering differed. TCRdb's table, derived via immunoSEQ multiplex PCR, lists solely in-frame clones and lacks some. Clone size and V and J calls were adopted from that table, with D and trimming inferred from the DNA. In the table there are about 2.1 million clones, just over 90% of which are singletons. Naive CD8 isolation took CD45RO-negative cells positively selected for CCR7 and excluded terminally differentiated effector memory CD45RA+ cells. Donors included only healthy HIV-negative adults lacking recent acute infections or vaccinations. The study drew all its donors from Caucasian adults living in Nashville, Tennessee. The V end was cut by 10 bases, the J end by 0 bases, with 10 bases between. The germline V gene has CDR1 MDHEN and CDR2 SYDVKM. The CDR3 extends over 13 amino acids.

The chain links TRBV28 to TRBJ2-1, with D perhaps TRBD1 (5 bases). The source of this sequence is a man between 18 and 35 years old in good health. Some clones in this sample may be carry-over from other donors' samples. Sequencing was performed on naive CD8+ T cells from PBMCs. In DNA, the CDR3 is TGTGCCACCCGGACAAGCTCCTACAATGAGCAGTTCTTC. Encoded protein: CATRTSSYNEQFF.